Listed below are T cell receptor beta chains from one sample, sequenced in a study of beta chain features in type 1 diabetes. The repertoire was sequenced with immunoSEQ multiplex PCR; TCRdb's copy has only in-frame clones and lacks some. This repertoire shows around 690,000 clones, around 11% found once; its top ten account for over 0.1%. Input material: naive CD4+ T cells from blood. The origin of the receptors is a man aged 30 to 45 with type 1 diabetes. Both conserved end residues are part of each CDR3. A D gene is named only where the DNA matches it firmly. Size tells how often a clone was seen (once, few, many) or the class of an expanded clone, and some rows leave it out.

>15|TRBV2|TRBJ1-6|.|few
CASDDRERWSSPLHF
TGTGCCAGCGACGACCGGGAGCGATGGAGCTCACCCCTCCACTTT
>12|TRBV2|TRBJ1-3|.|.
CASSVGGNTIYF
TGTGCCAGCAGTGTTGGGGGAAACACCATATATTTT
>13|TRBV14|TRBJ1-2|.|.
CASSQDLTYGYTF
TGTGCCAGCAGCCAAGATTTAACGTATGGCTACACCTTC
>11|TRBV30|TRBJ1-2|TRBD1|.
CAWSLTGAFAF
TGTGCCTGGAGCTTGACAGGGGCCTTCGCCTTC
>14|TRBV7-2|TRBJ2-7|.|few
CASSIGHISYEQYF
TGTGCCAGCAGCATTGGACACATCTCCTACGAGCAGTACTTC
>15|TRBV6-6|TRBJ1-6|.|.
CASSLEGVNNSPLHF
TGTGCCAGCAGCCTGGAGGGCGTCAATAATTCACCCCTCCACTTT
>16|TRBV5-7|TRBJ2-2|TRBD1|few
CASSLGRAGGTGELFF
TGTGCCAGCAGCTTGGGAAGAGCAGGGGGCACCGGGGAGCTGTTTTTT
>20|TRBV4-3|TRBJ2-2|.|few
CASSHKRGGHNRVDTGELFF
TGCGCCAGCAGTCACAAGAGGGGGGGCCACAACCGCGTGGACACCGGGGAGCTGTTTTTT
>15|TRBV5-1|TRBJ2-3|TRBD1|.
CASSPRGQGTDTQYF
TGCGCCAGCAGCCCCCGTGGACAGGGCACAGATACGCAGTATTTT
>14|TRBV7-2|TRBJ2-7|.|.
CASSLAAGPYEQYF
TGTGCCAGCAGCTTAGCAGCAGGACCCTACGAGCAGTACTTC
>13|TRBV19|TRBJ2-7|.|.
CASSIAGPYEQYF
TGTGCCAGTAGTATTGCAGGGCCCTACGAGCAGTACTTC
>14|TRBV7-9|TRBJ1-5|.|few
CASSSQGGNQPQHF
TGTGCCAGCAGCTCACAGGGTGGAAATCAGCCCCAGCATTTT
>17|TRBV28|TRBJ2-6|.|few
CASSFGLGSVRANVLTF
TGTGCCAGCAGTTTCGGATTGGGCTCAGTTCGGGCCAACGTCCTGACTTTC
>14|TRBV6-5|TRBJ2-1|.|few
CASSYLQGVNEQFF
TGTGCCAGCAGTTACCTCCAGGGTGTGAATGAGCAGTTCTTC
>11|TRBV20-1|TRBJ1-2|.|few
CSGQDNYGYTF
TGCAGTGGGCAGGATAACTATGGCTACACCTTC
>16|TRBV6-5|TRBJ2-1|.|.
CASSYSASLTYNEQFF
TGTGCCAGCAGTTACTCGGCCTCACTCACTTACAATGAGCAGTTCTTC
>12|TRBV15|TRBJ2-3|.|.
CATRESTDTQYF
TGTGCCACCAGGGAGAGCACAGATACGCAGTATTTT
>13|TRBV19|TRBJ2-5|TRBD1|.
CASSNRGRETQYF
TGTGCCAGTAGTAACAGGGGTAGAGAGACCCAGTACTTC
>12|TRBV29-1|TRBJ1-2|.|.
CSVDSTGYGYTF
TGCAGCGTAGATTCGACTGGCTATGGCTACACCTTC
>14|TRBV18|TRBJ2-5|.|few
CASSSRGQQETQYF
TGTGCCAGCTCAAGTAGAGGACAGCAAGAGACCCAGTACTTC
>19|TRBV7-9|TRBJ1-5|TRBD1|.
CASSLSPGQGAYSNQPQHF
TGTGCCAGCAGCTTATCCCCGGGACAGGGTGCCTATAGCAATCAGCCCCAGCATTTT
>16|TRBV14|TRBJ2-1|.|few
CASSQDPGLTYNEQFF
TGTGCCAGCAGCCAAGATCCCGGGCTTACCTACAATGAGCAGTTCTTC
>15|TRBV30|TRBJ2-3|TRBD1|.
CAWTTFRQGTHTQYF
TGTGCCTGGACGACCTTCCGACAGGGGACACATACGCAGTATTTT
>13|TRBV29-1|TRBJ2-7|TRBD1|few
CSVNRGLGYEQYF
TGCAGCGTGAACAGGGGGCTGGGGTACGAGCAGTACTTC
>11|TRBV20-1|TRBJ2-3|.|.
CSARLSDTQYF
TGCAGTGCTAGGTTGTCGGATACGCAGTATTTT
>12|TRBV7-9|TRBJ1-1|.|.
CASSLQAAEAFF
TGTGCCAGCAGCCTCCAGGCGGCTGAAGCTTTCTTT
>16|TRBV7-9|TRBJ1-6|TRBD1|few
CASSLVGTGGAPPLHF
TGTGCCAGCAGCCTAGTAGGGACAGGGGGCGCCCCACCCCTCCACTTT
>16|TRBV28|TRBJ2-2|TRBD1|.
CASSLLGQRLTGELFF
TGTGCCAGCAGTTTGCTGGGACAGAGACTCACCGGGGAGCTGTTTTTT
>14|TRBV9|TRBJ2-5|.|few
CASSVGGGRETQYF
TGTGCCAGCAGCGTTGGAGGGGGCAGAGAGACCCAGTACTTC
>15|TRBV7-2|TRBJ2-7|TRBD2|.
CASTPRREHPYEQYF
TGTGCCAGCACCCCCAGGCGGGAGCACCCCTACGAGCAGTACTTC
>15|TRBV27|TRBJ2-5|.|.
CASSLNEGGGETQYF
TGTGCCAGCAGTTTAAATGAGGGGGGCGGTGAGACCCAGTACTTC
>14|TRBV18|TRBJ2-2|.|.
CASSLTANTGELFF
TGTGCCAGCTCACTCACAGCGAACACCGGGGAGCTGTTTTTT
>14|TRBV5-6|TRBJ1-5|.|.
CASSLRVGNQPQHF
TGTGCCAGCAGCCTGAGAGTAGGAAACCAGCCCCAGCATTTT
>14|TRBV6-6|TRBJ2-3|TRBD1|few
CASSYSNRGDTQYF
TGTGCCAGCAGTTACTCTAACAGGGGAGATACGCAGTATTTT
>15|TRBV2|TRBJ1-2|TRBD1|.
CASSEGTAKPGGYTF
TGTGCCAGCAGTGAGGGGACAGCGAAACCCGGGGGCTACACCTTC
>15|TRBV9|TRBJ1-2|.|few
CASTPRGNLAGGYTF
TGTGCCAGCACCCCCCGCGGGAACCTTGCGGGTGGCTACACCTTC
>15|TRBV5-1|TRBJ2-7|TRBD1|few
CASSSPGTGLYGQYF
TGCGCCAGCAGCAGTCCTGGGACAGGATTATACGGGCAGTACTTC
>12|TRBV11-2|TRBJ1-6|.|few
CASSLGNSPLHF
TGTGCCAGCAGCTTAGGGAATTCACCCCTCCACTTT
>15|TRBV14|TRBJ1-2|TRBD1|few
CASSQVPGGGYGYTF
TGTGCCAGCAGCCAAGTTCCAGGGGGCGGCTATGGCTACACCTTC
>13|TRBV30|TRBJ2-2|.|few
CAREQGVSGELFF
TGTGCCCGGGAGCAGGGGGTATCCGGGGAGCTGTTTTTT
>14|TRBV11-1|TRBJ1-1|TRBD1|few
CASSYRGANTEAFF
TGTGCCAGCAGTTACAGGGGCGCGAACACTGAAGCTTTCTTT
>14|TRBV7-2|TRBJ1-6|TRBD1|.
CASRPGTGYSPLHF
TGTGCCAGCAGGCCCGGGACAGGGTATTCACCCCTCCACTTT
>15|TRBV5-1|TRBJ1-5|TRBD1|.
CASSLLGTGNQPQHF
TGCGCCAGCAGCTTGTTGGGGACAGGGAATCAGCCCCAGCATTTT
>14|TRBV2|TRBJ1-6|TRBD1|few
CASIDREGNSPLHF
TGTGCCAGCATCGACAGGGAGGGGAATTCACCCCTCCACTTT
>14|TRBV5-4|TRBJ1-5|.|.
CASSLVGSDQPQHF
TGTGCCAGCAGCTTGGTTGGGTCCGATCAGCCCCAGCATTTT
>16|TRBV2|TRBJ1-2|.|few
CASSEGQGIPNYGYTF
TGTGCCAGCAGTGAAGGTCAGGGGATCCCTAACTATGGCTACACCTTC
>13|TRBV28|TRBJ2-3|.|few
CASIAGHRDTQYF
TGTGCCAGCATCGCGGGACACCGTGATACGCAGTATTTT
>15|TRBV6-5|TRBJ2-6|.|few
CASSPGSSGANVLTF
TGTGCCAGCAGCCCCGGTTCCTCTGGGGCCAACGTCCTGACTTTC
>15|TRBV29-1|TRBJ2-1|TRBD2|few
CSVGRLAGPSNEQFF
TGCAGCGTTGGCCGACTAGCGGGACCTAGCAATGAGCAGTTCTTC
>16|TRBV27|TRBJ2-1|TRBD2|.
CASSPWSSGRYNEQFF
TGTGCCAGCAGTCCGTGGTCGAGCGGGAGATACAATGAGCAGTTCTTC
>12|TRBV15|TRBJ2-4|.|many
CATRPVIGIQYF
TGTGCCACCAGGCCTGTTATTGGCATTCAGTACTTC
>13|TRBV7-9|TRBJ1-5|.|few
CASSLFGNQPQHF
TGTGCCAGCAGCTTATTTGGCAATCAGCCCCAGCATTTT
>15|TRBV27|TRBJ2-7|.|few
CASSLGGLIPYEQYF
TGTGCCAGCAGTTTGGGGGGGCTAATCCCATACGAGCAGTACTTC
>16|TRBV7-2|TRBJ1-5|TRBD1|.
CASSPTDRGSNQPQHF
TGTGCCAGCAGCCCTACCGACAGGGGATCTAATCAGCCCCAGCATTTT